One T cell receptor beta chain is described in this entry. These data come from a study of T cell responses to AZD1222 COVID-19 vaccine. The CDR3 runs to 14 residues. Germline loops: CDR1 LNHDA, CDR2 SQIVND (reference sequence). Data came from immunoSEQ multiplex PCR; TCRdb stores just in-frame clones and leaves some out. Found here are over 45,000 clones, 80% to 90% of them singletons; the top ten hold about 15%. Specimen: peripheral blood, collected on day 0 of AZD1222 vaccination. The receptor was derived from an adult in good health. The V and J genes are TRBV19 and TRBJ2-3; TRBD2 is a possible D gene (6 bases). The CDR3, as DNA: TGTGCAGCGCGGGGCGGGGAGAGCACAGATACGCAGTATTTT. Amino acid sequence: CAARGGESTDTQYF.